A single sample is the source of the 8 T cell receptor beta chains below, sequenced in a study of blood T cell repertoires in COVID-19. Clones were read by immunoSEQ multiplex PCR, and TCRdb kept only the in-frame ones, dropping some. Counted here are under 20,000 clones, approximately 88% occurring once; the ten biggest clones make up 3.2%. Source material: peripheral blood. The receptors come from a human donor in a cohort sampled during active COVID-19.

The V call is TRBV5-1, the J call TRBJ1-1, with D perhaps matching TRBD1 (5 bases). V lost 3 bases to trimming and J lost 0 bases, with 15 bases between them. The CDR3 covers 16 residues. Looked up from germline, CDR1 is SGHRS and CDR2 is YFSETQ. CDR3 protein: CASSSGLDSMNTEAFF. The CDR3 nucleotides are TGCGCCAGCAGCTCAGGCCTAGACAGCATGAACACTGAAGCTTTCTTT. Full variable domain (remainder filled in from reference TRBV5-1 and TRBJ1-1): KAGVTQTPRYLIKTRGQQVTLSCSPISGHRSVSWYQQTPGQGLQFLFEYFSETQRNKGNFPGRFSGRQFSNSRSEMNVSTLELGDSALYLCASSSGLDSMNTEAFFGQGTRLTVV.

V is TRBV23-1 and J is TRBJ2-2, with TRBD2 matching 7 bases. TRBV23-1 is noted as an ORF with a role that remains uncertain. The CDR3 spans 13 residues. V shed 9 bases and J 6 bases; nucleotides not matched to a gene: 7. CDR3 sequence reads: CARKGGSAGELFF. The CDR3 DNA reads as TGCGCCAGAAAAGGCGGGAGTGCCGGGGAGCTGTTTTTT.

This clone was recorded only once. The chain couples TRBV3-1 (or the pseudogene TRBV3-2) to TRBJ1-5; D not resolved. The CDR3 runs to 13 residues. CDR1 is LGHDT, CDR2 YNNKEL, per germline (reference sequence). The V end lost 2 bases, the J end lost 6 bases, and 8 bases lay between the germline ends. CDR3 nucleotide sequence: TGTGCCAGCAGCCAAAGTGAAGCTCAGCCCCAGCATTTT. Translation gives CASSQSEAQPQHF.

There are a few counts of this clone. The V and J genes are TRBV25-1 and TRBJ1-5; the match to TRBD1 covers 7 bases. The J segment lost 4 bases and the V segment lost 6 bases, leaving 6 bases of the junction unmatched. Germline loops: CDR1 MGHDK, CDR2 SYGVNS. CDR3 length: 14 residues. In DNA form, the CDR3 reads TGTGCCAGCAGGGAGACAGGGTTTAATCAGCCCCAGCATTTT. Translation: CASRETGFNQPQHF.

The rearrangement uses TRBV9 and TRBJ2-3, with TRBD2 identical over 10 bases. The CDR3 runs to 18 residues. V shed 1 base and J 0 bases; nucleotides not matched to a gene: 8. Germline V gives CDR1 SGDLS, CDR2 YYNGEE. CDR3 in DNA: TGTGCCAGCAGCGTAAGGTCTAGCGGGAGATATAGCACAGATACGCAGTATTTT. It encodes CASSVRSSGRYSTDTQYF.

This clone showed up just once. This sequence joins TRBV6-6 and TRBJ2-1, with TRBD1 matching 9 bases. Germline V lookup: CDR1 MNHNY, CDR2 SVGAGI (reference sequence). The junction had 4 bases not matched to a gene; V was cut back by 4 bases and J by 3 bases. This CDR3 contains 15 residues. CDR3: CASSSPGQGYNEQFF. CDR3 in DNA: TGTGCCAGCAGTTCTCCGGGACAGGGCTACAATGAGCAGTTCTTC.

About this clone itself: In the same sample, other DNA sequences code for this CDR3. This chain joins TRBV20-1 and TRBJ2-2, with D tentatively TRBD1 (5 bases). The CDR3 covers 14 residues. V dropped 3 bases and J dropped 1 base, with 9 bases sitting between them. CDR1 is DFQATT, CDR2 SNEGSKA, per germline (reference sequence). CDR3 bases: TGCAGTGCTAGTCGACAGATGAACACCGGGGAGCTGTTTTTT. It is translated as CSASRQMNTGELFF.

The chain uses TRBV12-3 or TRBV12-4 and TRBJ2-1, with D perhaps matching TRBD2 (6 bases). The ends were cut back, 6 bases at V and 4 bases at J, with 10 bases in the middle. The CDR3 has 13 amino acids. The CDR3 DNA follows: TGTGCCAGCAGGGAGGGACCATACAATGAGCAGTTCTTC. It is translated as CASREGPYNEQFF.